Listed here are 13 T cell receptor beta chains from one sample, sequenced in a study of T cell responses to AZD1222 COVID-19 vaccine. Sequencing used immunoSEQ multiplex PCR; TCRdb keeps in-frame clones, though not all of them. Of 150,000 to 200,000 clones in the sample, more than 80% were seen once. Specimen: peripheral blood, collected 28 days after the second dose of the MenACWY control vaccine. The receptors here all came from an adult who received the MenACWY meningococcal vaccine as a control.

This chain links TRBV6-5 with TRBJ1-1, with a tentative D call TRBD1 (5 bases). With 0 bases removed from V and 11 bases from J, the gap between germline ends came to 10 bases. The CDR3 consists of 12 residues. CDR1 is MNHEY, CDR2 SVGAGI, per germline. In DNA, the CDR3 is TGTGCCAGCAGTTACTCCCTAGGGGAGGCTTTCTTT. Translating gives CASSYSLGEAFF.

This clone was counted a single time. The genes are TRBV6-6 and TRBJ2-7; no reliable D call. The CDR3 totals 15 residues. Germline V gives CDR1 MNHNY, CDR2 SVGAGI (reference sequence). Trimming removed 4 bases from V and 0 bases from J, with 13 bases in between. The CDR3 region is CASSSPTLRSYEQYF. CDR3 nucleotide sequence: TGTGCCAGCAGTTCCCCAACACTTCGCTCCTACGAGCAGTACTTC.

The CDR3 nucleotides are TGTGCCAGCAGCTTGGTTCGACTAGCGATCTACAATGAGCAGTTCTTC. The encoded protein is CASSLVRLAIYNEQFF. This chain connects TRBV5-5 to TRBJ2-1, with TRBD2 matching 8 bases. Per the germline V gene, CDR1 is SGHKS and CDR2 is YYEKEE (reference sequence). The CDR3 is 16 residues long. V dropped 0 bases and J dropped 3; count of bases not matched to a gene: 5.

The rearrangement links TRBV9 to TRBJ2-3, with D tentatively TRBD1 (5 bases). Germline assignment: CDR1 SGDLS and CDR2 YYNGEE. The CDR3 spans 16 residues. V lost 3 bases and J lost 2, with 16 bases in between. The CDR3 nucleotides are TGTGCCAGCAGCGGGTCTCAGAGACAGCCCACAGATACGCAGTATTTT. Its translation: CASSGSQRQPTDTQYF.

This rearrangement joins TRBV27 to TRBJ2-7; maybe TRBD2 (6 bases). V lost 2 bases and J 6 bases, leaving 14 bases between the germline ends. Germline loops: CDR1 MNHEY, CDR2 SMNVEV (reference sequence). This CDR3 has 14 amino acids. The CDR3 here is CASSLIAVPGEQYF. For the CDR3, the DNA is TGTGCCAGCAGTTTAATAGCGGTGCCGGGCGAGCAGTACTTC.

The sample holds a few counts of this clone. This chain uses TRBV19 with TRBJ1-1; weak D call: TRBD1 (6 bases). Trimming pared 6 bases from V and 3 bases from J, leaving 14 bases between. This CDR3 region has 14 residues. Germline CDR1 is LNHDA and CDR2 is SQIVND (reference sequence). CDR3 in amino acids: CASSPRGEDTEAFF. As DNA, the CDR3 is TGTGCCAGTAGCCCGAGGGGGGAGGACACTGAAGCTTTCTTT.

V gene TRBV24-1 combines with J gene TRBJ2-4; 7 positions match TRBD1. The CDR3 runs to 15 residues. V was clipped by 4 bases and J by 6 bases; unmatched bases: 8. The V gene's germline CDR1 is KGHDR and CDR2 SFDVKD. CDR3 region: CATSDPRQGINIQYF. CDR3 bases: TGTGCCACCAGTGACCCCCGACAGGGTATAAACATTCAGTACTTC.

This clone occurred a few times. The chain carries TRBV5-1 and TRBJ2-1; D not certain. Germline CDR1 reads SGHRS; CDR2 reads YFSETQ. Trimming cost V 3 bases and J 9 bases, with 19 bases left between them. The CDR3 runs to 15 residues. The CDR3 sequence is CASSSRTPREGEQFF. CDR3 coding DNA: TGCGCCAGCAGCTCCCGAACCCCCCGCGAAGGTGAGCAGTTCTTC.

The chain recombines TRBV5-1 with TRBJ2-2; 12 bases are shared with TRBD2. Germline V gene lookup returns CDR1 SGHRS and CDR2 YFSETQ. The V gene end was trimmed by 4 bases and the J gene end by 4 bases; junction bases not matched to a gene: 11. This CDR3 spans 18 amino acids. The CDR3: CASSLTGLAGISTGELFF. The CDR3 DNA reads TGCGCCAGCAGCCTTACTGGACTAGCGGGAATAAGCACCGGGGAGCTGTTTTTT.

This chain connects TRBV28 to TRBJ2-5; 9 nucleotides match TRBD2. V gave up 0 bases and J gave up 0 bases; unmatched junction bases: 2. This CDR3 contains 16 residues. The germline V gene has CDR1 MDHEN and CDR2 SYDVKM. The CDR3 loop is CASSLWGGRDQETQYF. As DNA, the CDR3 is TGTGCCAGCAGTTTATGGGGCGGGAGGGACCAAGAGACCCAGTACTTC.

The chain joins TRBV12-1 to TRBJ2-7; the table calls TRBD2, which could not be checked here. TRBV12-1 is a recognized pseudogene. This CDR3 region has 14 residues. CDR3 nucleotides: TGTGCCAGCAGCGCCCAAGCGGGGAACCACGAGCAGTACTTC. It is translated as CASSAQAGNHEQYF.

The chain joins TRBV21-1 to TRBJ2-7; the table gives TRBD2 as D, unverified against the DNA. TRBV21-1 is a pseudogene locus. The CDR3 runs to 16 residues. The CDR3 region is CASSKGRRLSSYEQYF. The CDR3 bases are TGTGCCAGCAGCAAAGGTCGGCGGCTTAGCTCCTACGAGCAGTACTTC.

DNA of the CDR3: TGTGCCTGGAGGGACGGATCCTACAATGAGCAGTTCTTC. Translated: CAWRDGSYNEQFF. This sequence joins TRBV30 and TRBJ2-1; D unresolved. The CDR3 totals 13 residues. The V gene lost 3 bases and the J gene lost 1 base, with 7 bases spanning the gap. Germline CDR1 reads GTSNPN; CDR2 reads SVGIG (reference sequence).